Below, one T cell receptor (beta chain) is given with its context. Its antigen is not known. CDR1 is MDHEN and CDR2 is SYDVKM in the germline V gene. This CDR3 region has 16 residues. V dropped 4 bases and J dropped 0 bases, with 16 bases sitting between them. This record belongs to a study of shared clonotypes between healthy human individuals. Findings and caveats of the study: In general, naive subsets displayed greater estimated richness than memory subsets did.

Repertoires were generated with immunoSEQ multiplex PCR, while TCRdb's copy carries only in-frame clones and drops some. The repertoire consists of under 2.5 million clones, with 85% to 95% occurring once and the leading ten covering 0.3% to 0.45%. The receptor comes from a man in his late teens or twenties in good health. Some clones in this sample may be carry-over from other donors' samples. V is TRBV28 and J is TRBJ2-7, with no clear D. Sequencing was done on a sample of naive CD4+ T cells from PBMCs. Subset specified: CD45RA+ positively selected. The CDR3 region is CASSSRSGGFSYEQYF. The CDR3 DNA reads TGTGCCAGCAGTTCCCGATCGGGCGGATTCTCCTACGAGCAGTACTTC.